The clone carrying this T cell receptor (beta chain) was picked up one time. The CDR3 sequence is 13 residues long. In germline, CDR1 is WNHNN, CDR2 SYGVQD (reference sequence). V shed 11 bases and J shed 3 bases, with 13 bases lying between them. 60 Vbeta and 13 Jbeta primers were used in PCR. Sequencing was performed with immunoSEQ multiplex PCR; in TCRdb, only in-frame clones are kept and a portion is missing. Here the sample spans 150,000 or so clones, roughly 80% being singletons. This entry comes from a study of cytomegalovirus exposure and HLA in healthy donors. The sequence came from a man between 45 and 60 years old in good health and CMV-seropositive. What was sequenced was PBMCs. The chain combines TRBV10-1 with TRBJ1-4; maybe TRBD1 (5 bases). CDR3 loop: CAAQGLANEKLFF. CDR3 sequence (DNA): TGCGCCGCCCAGGGCTTAGCTAATGAAAAACTGTTTTTT.